The sequence of this T cell receptor beta chain was determined in a study of shared clonotypes between healthy human individuals (dated by TCRdb to 2018 to 2020). Regarding the study in general: A couple of women and a few men aged 18 to 49 years were included in the cohort. For each donor, CD4 naive and CD4 memory were each run on three plates, CD8 naive on two plates, and CD8 memory on one plate. The study deeply sequenced blood TCR repertoires of several healthy adults to estimate repertoire size and the extent of clonotype sharing between individuals. To increase sequencing depth and limit assay-specific biases, different laboratories used diverse techniques to prepare libraries and sequence TCR repertoires. Between about 0.94 and 8.9 billion PBMCs per donor were obtained by leukapheresis.

With regard to this clone: Its recognized antigen is unknown. Base qualities were left out, and no much larger clone turns up one base away.

TCR CDR3 regions were amplified from genomic DNA by multiplex PCR using the deep immunoSEQ assay. Extracted genomic DNA from each cell subset was spread evenly across all wells of several immunoSEQ 96-well plates, with each plate serving as a replicate. Each replicate PCR for sorted subsets received about 180 ng genomic DNA, equal to tens of thousands of T cell genomes. The purified libraries were quantified using a Qubit 3.0 fluorometer, sized with a Bioanalyzer 2100, and then quantified again using the KAPA Library Quantification kit. Every immunoSEQ 96-well plate was sequenced on a dedicated single-read 150-cycle Illumina NextSeq 550 flow cell. On the study's bioinformatics: Because the immunoSEQ output included only junctional sequences and no quality scores, the filtering could not be the same as the filtering used for full-length reads. Sequences were annotated with PyIR, a Python wrapper for IgBLAST v1.9, using IMGT germline references to assign V/J genes and CDR3. Reads were filtered out if the reads had weak V/J assignments (E-value above 1e-6), no CDR3, stop codons, out-of-frame junctions, or ambiguous translated residues. A V3J clonotype was defined by an identical inferred V gene, J gene, and CDR3 amino acid sequence. Percentage overlap between repertoires was calculated by dividing the number of shared unique clonotypes by the size of the smaller repertoire. Richness of each repertoire was evaluated using RTK rarefaction, the Chao1 estimator, and Recon v2.1 estimates of unobserved clonotypes. OLGA was used to compute generation probabilities for all TCRbeta clonotypes that the gDNA method yielded from a handful of donors. In its TCRdb copy, this immuneACCESS table keeps in-frame sequences only and misses some clones. Where compared with another copy, unresolved V genes explain less than half of these, and the others have no known cause. V and J calls and clone size follow that table, whereas D and trimming were derived from the DNA. In this sample the table shows 2.3 million or so clones, more than 85% of which occur a single time. The ten largest account for 0.39% of the sample.

The investigation overall reported the following: Clonotypes shared by all four sorted-subset donors showed higher generation probabilities than non-shared clonotypes. Naive subsets generally had larger estimated clonotype richness than memory subsets did. Pairwise subsampling indicated that sequencing depth was expected to affect the degree of clonotype sharing among donors. Incomplete sequencing was indicated by rarefaction of sorted-subset datasets, despite the large sequencing depth. Sampling was restricted to blood, and TCR repertoires in tissue are likely to differ from TCR repertoires in blood. Roughly 5.2% of naive CD4, 3.5% of naive CD8, 2% to 2.5% of memory CD4, and about 0.4% of memory CD8 clonotypes were shared across a few donors. Because the study included only a small number of donors, the genetic and exposure-history diversity represented was limited.

The donors were healthy, HIV-negative adults with no recently reported acute infections or vaccinations. All donors were Caucasian adults living in Nashville, Tennessee, USA. Magnetic negative selection was used to enrich CD4+ T cells, after which naive cells were positively selected on CD45RA and the negative fraction became the memory subset. Blood was obtained by leukapheresis, after which PBMCs were separated by Ficoll-Histopaque density gradient centrifugation and cryopreserved in liquid nitrogen vapor phase. Purity and quantity of every magnetically sorted T cell population were checked by analytical flow cytometry. Each sorted fraction had its genomic DNA isolated and then quantified by UV absorbance on a Nanodrop 2000c. Specimen: naive CD4+ T cells from PBMCs. The meaning of the sample's cell subset or site label: CD45RA+ positively selected. This TCR derives from a man aged 18 to 30 in good health. Some clones in this sample may be carry-over from other donors' samples.

CDR3 region: CASRAGTLGTDTQYF. The nucleotide sequence reads TGCGCCAGCAGAGCCGGGACCCTGGGGACAGATACGCAGTATTTT. Here the chain combines TRBV10-2 and TRBJ2-3, with the D assignment possibly TRBD1 or TRBD2, given 5 matching bases for each. From the cysteine through the phenylalanine, the CDR3 covers 15 amino acids. The retained sequence is limited to the CDR3, 45 bases, with the frame set at the first base. Trimming removed 6 bases from V and 3 bases from J, leaving 16 bases between the germline ends. Via the germline V gene, CDR1 is WSHSY and CDR2 SAAADI.